This TCR beta chain was captured in a study of neoadjuvant anti-PD-1 for oral cavity cancer. The method was immunoSEQ multiplex PCR; TCRdb's version includes in-frame clones alone and lacks a portion of them. The table records over 65,000 clones, less than 90% of them present only once. The CDR3 is 19 amino acids. Per germline, CDR1 SGHTA and CDR2 FQGTGA. J was trimmed by 0 bases and V by 5 bases; bases with no gene match: 13. This sample's time point: after neoadjuvant nivolumab, at surgical resection. The receptor was isolated from a person between 40 and 85 years old with oral cavity squamous cell carcinoma. The material sequenced was PBMCs, taken after nivolumab (anti-PD-1) treatment. The chain joins TRBV7-3 to TRBJ1-1; 12 bases agree with TRBD1. Here the CDR3 reads CASSPGQGQGARMNTEAFF. The CDR3 coding sequence is TGTGCCAGCAGCCCCGGCCAGGGACAGGGGGCGAGAATGAACACTGAAGCTTTCTTT.